The 23 T cell receptor beta chains below come from one sample, sequenced in a study of CD8+ T cells in alopecia areata. The treatment denotes: oral pan-JAK inhibitor, 5-10 mg twice daily. TCR sequencing used cDNA made by reverse transcription of extracted RNA. Libraries were prepared by immunoSEQ multiplex PCR; TCRdb keeps only in-frame clonotypes and omits some of them. The sample shows 200,000 to 250,000 clones, roughly 56% of them seen only once. The input for sequencing was CD4+ T cells sorted from blood, taken at week 4, from a patient treated with tofacitinib. The receptors were sampled from a human donor with alopecia areata.

The genes are TRBV4-3 and TRBJ1-6; TRBD1 agrees at 7 bases. V shed 0 bases and J 6 bases; nucleotides not matched to a gene: 5. CDR1 and CDR2 (germline): LGHNA, YSLEER. The CDR3 length is 16 residues. As DNA, the CDR3 is TGCGCCAGCAGCCAAGATAGCGGGACAGCTAATTCACCCCTCCACTTT. This codes for CASSQDSGTANSPLHF.

V gene TRBV5-1 combines with J gene TRBJ2-3, with TRBD2 as a possible D gene (6 bases). CDR1 SGHRS and CDR2 YFSETQ come from the germline V gene. The CDR3 spans 14 residues. V was clipped by 3 bases and J by 0 bases, with 8 bases between them. CDR3 residues: CASSSGTSTDTQYF. The CDR3, as DNA: TGCGCCAGCAGCTCAGGGACTAGCACAGATACGCAGTATTTT.

Comment on this clone: Other DNA sequences in the same sample also yield this CDR3. CDR3 nucleotide sequence: TGTGCCTGGAGTGTCCCCCAGGGGAGCAATCAGCCCCAGCATTTT. Protein sequence: CAWSVPQGSNQPQHF. V usage is TRBV30 and J usage is TRBJ1-5, with a tentative D call TRBD1 (6 bases). The CDR3 consists of 15 residues. Trimming cost V 0 bases and J 1 base, with 10 bases left between them. Germline V gene data show CDR1 as GTSNPN and CDR2 as SVGIG (reference sequence).

The table lists this clone with a few counts. V usage is TRBV30 and J usage is TRBJ2-1, with 9 bases matching TRBD2. V was clipped by 7 bases and J by 9 bases; unmatched bases: 10. Germline assignment: CDR1 GTSNPN and CDR2 SVGIG (reference sequence). The CDR3 runs 13 residues. The DNA for the CDR3 is TGTGCCTTTAGCGGGGGACTGGGCGGTGAGCAGTTCTTC. Its protein product is CAFSGGLGGEQFF.

This clone appeared a few times. This sequence joins TRBV30 and TRBJ2-2; 8 bases map to TRBD1. V was clipped by 0 bases and J by 7 bases; unmatched bases: 13. There are 17 residues in the CDR3. Germline V CDR1 and CDR2: GTSNPN, SVGIG (reference sequence). The CDR3 sequence is CAWSVRDRTGFGGELFF. The CDR3 DNA reads as TGTGCCTGGAGTGTAAGGGATCGGACAGGGTTCGGCGGGGAGCTGTTTTTT.

This clone has a count of ten or more. The chain combines TRBV19 with TRBJ1-5; TRBD1 aligns across 7 bases. CDR3 length equals 16 residues. Per the germline V gene, CDR1 is LNHDA and CDR2 is SQIVND (reference sequence). The junction had 11 bases not matched to a gene; V was cut back by 6 bases and J by 3 bases. Here the CDR3 DNA reads TGTGCCAGTAGGACAGGAGGACAGGTTCCCAATCAGCCCCAGCATTTT. This codes for CASRTGGQVPNQPQHF.

This chain links TRBV5-1 with TRBJ1-1, with D maybe TRBD1 (6 bases). Looked up from germline, CDR1 is SGHRS and CDR2 is YFSETQ. Trimming pared 0 bases from V and 3 bases from J, leaving 12 bases between. The CDR3 has 15 amino acids. CDR3 sequence reads: CASSLGDRSDTEAFF. CDR3 bases: TGCGCCAGCAGCTTGGGTGACAGGAGCGACACTGAAGCTTTCTTT.

This clone was observed a single time. The J gene is TRBJ1-2, the V gene TRBV2; 8 nucleotides align to TRBD1. Germline V gene data show CDR1 as SNHLY and CDR2 as FYNNEI. The CDR3 contains 14 residues. V shed 3 bases, J shed 3 bases, and the junction held 3 bases outside the gene matches. The CDR3 nucleotides are TGTGCCAGCAGTGATGACAGGGGATACTATGGCTACACCTTC. This gives the protein CASSDDRGYYGYTF.

This clone was counted between two and nine times. The rearrangement links TRBV29-1 to TRBJ2-1; D is ambiguous. The CDR3 consists of 13 residues. V lost 5 bases and J lost 10, with 18 bases in between. Looked up from germline, CDR1 is SQVTM and CDR2 is ANQGSEA. The CDR3 DNA reads as TGCAGCGTTAACACTTTGAGATCTAGGGAGCAGTTCTTC. Protein product: CSVNTLRSREQFF.

The chain's CDR3 is CASSEQGGNSPLHF. The CDR3 DNA sequence: TGTGCCAGCAGTGAGCAGGGAGGGAATTCACCCCTCCACTTT. This chain uses TRBV25-1 with TRBJ1-6, with a tentative D call TRBD1 (5 bases). The V gene lost 3 bases and the J gene lost 7 bases, with 10 bases spanning the gap. Germline values: CDR1 MGHDK, CDR2 SYGVNS. This CDR3 has 14 residues.

The chain employs TRBV4-3 and TRBJ2-5; D gene uncertain. The V and J ends lost 0 bases and 5 bases respectively, with 4 bases between them. The CDR3 has 12 amino acids. The germline CDR1 and CDR2 sequences are LGHNA and YSLEER. The CDR3 loop is CASSQDWETQYF. Written as DNA, the CDR3 is TGCGCCAGCAGCCAAGATTGGGAGACCCAGTACTTC.

The chain couples TRBV7-2 to TRBJ2-5; either TRBD1 or TRBD2 may supply D (5 bases each). Trimming took off 6 bases at V and 1 base at J, with 12 bases between the two ends. The CDR3 is 14 residues long. Per germline, CDR1 SGHTA and CDR2 FQGNSA. The CDR3 DNA follows: TGTGCCAGCAGTGGGGGACCGACCCAAGAGACCCAGTACTTC. Translation gives CASSGGPTQETQYF.

The rearrangement links TRBV29-1 to TRBJ2-1; D gene uncertain. The CDR3 runs 13 residues. The V end was cut by 7 bases, the J end by 8 bases, with 18 bases between. Germline V gives CDR1 SQVTM, CDR2 ANQGSEA. CDR3 nucleotides: TGCAGCGCTGAGACCCTGCGGTCCGATGAGCAGTTCTTC. This translates into CSAETLRSDEQFF.

The chain links TRBV6-5 to TRBJ1-2, with 7 positions matching TRBD1. The CDR3 consists of 13 residues. Germline CDR1 is MNHEY and CDR2 is SVGAGI. V lost 5 bases to trimming and J lost 8 bases; unmatched junction nucleotides: 8. The CDR3 region is CASSTNRGKGYTF. CDR3 DNA sequence: TGTGCCAGCAGTACTAACAGGGGAAAGGGCTACACCTTC.

V usage is TRBV4-2 and J usage is TRBJ1-1; D might be TRBD1 (6 bases). V was pared by 3 bases and J by 0 bases, with 8 bases between. Germline lookup yields CDR1 LGHNA and CDR2 YNFKEQ. The CDR3 is made up of 14 amino acids. CDR3 sequence (DNA): TGTGCCAGCAGCCAGAGGGGGGTGAACACTGAAGCTTTCTTT. Its translation: CASSQRGVNTEAFF.

The chain employs TRBV29-1 and TRBJ1-2; 8 nucleotides align to TRBD1. The CDR3 is 15 amino acids. V shed 5 bases and J 5 bases; nucleotides not matched to a gene: 13. Germline CDR1 reads SQVTM; CDR2 reads ANQGSEA. The CDR3 sequence: CSVQPWTGSEYGYTF. CDR3 DNA: TGCAGCGTTCAACCATGGACAGGGTCGGAATATGGCTACACCTTC. The variable domain in full, completed from reference TRBV29-1 and TRBJ1-2, reads SAVISQKPSRDICQRGTSLTIQCQVDSQVTMMFWYRQQPGQSLTLIATANQGSEATYESGFVIDKFPISRPNLTFSTLTVSNMSPEDSSIYLCSVQPWTGSEYGYTFGSGTRLTVV.

This chain uses TRBV30 with TRBJ1-1, with D unclear. V dropped 5 bases and J dropped 5 bases, with 12 bases sitting between them. CDR3 length: 12 amino acids. Germline CDR1 is GTSNPN and CDR2 is SVGIG (reference sequence). CDR3 protein: CAWGQAGTEAFF. The CDR3 DNA reads as TGTGCCTGGGGCCAGGCGGGGACTGAAGCTTTCTTT.

The chain couples TRBV30 to TRBJ1-2; D unresolved. The CDR3 is made up of 13 amino acids. The germline gives CDR1 GTSNPN, CDR2 SVGIG (reference sequence). V was trimmed by 4 bases and J by 4 bases, leaving 13 bases between them. CDR3 in amino acids: CAWIGRRTYGYTF. The CDR3 DNA follows: TGTGCCTGGATTGGCAGGCGAACCTATGGCTACACCTTC.

The gene calls are TRBV11-2 and TRBJ1-1; D is ambiguous. The length of the CDR3 is 11 residues. The V and J ends lost 3 bases and 3 bases respectively, with 2 bases between them. CDR1 and CDR2 from the germline V gene are SGHAT and FQNNGV. This CDR3 is CASSFDTEAFF. DNA of the CDR3: TGTGCCAGCAGCTTTGACACTGAAGCTTTCTTT.

The genes are TRBV18 and TRBJ1-6; D is ambiguous. Germline CDR1 reads KGHSH; CDR2 reads LQKENI. This CDR3 comprises 15 residues. V was cut by 5 bases and J by 6 bases, with 14 bases left in between. This CDR3 is CASSGSGVGNSPLHF. In DNA, the CDR3 is TGTGCCAGCTCAGGGTCGGGAGTGGGTAATTCACCCCTCCACTTT.

This chain links TRBV14 with TRBJ2-2; the D is unclear. The V gene's germline CDR1 is SGHDN and CDR2 FVKESK. Trimming left V 3 bases short and J 0 bases short, with 8 bases between. CDR3 length equals 15 residues. CDR3 protein: CASSHYTTNTGELFF. CDR3 nucleotide sequence: TGTGCCAGCAGCCATTACACGACGAACACCGGGGAGCTGTTTTTT.

The chain is built from TRBV29-1 and TRBJ1-1; D is ambiguous. V was trimmed by 6 bases and J by 5 bases, leaving 7 bases between them. This CDR3 region has 10 residues. Per germline, CDR1 SQVTM and CDR2 ANQGSEA. The CDR3 sequence: CSVLTTEAFF. Written as DNA, the CDR3 is TGCAGCGTCCTCACAACTGAAGCTTTCTTT.

This clone was detected once. J is TRBJ2-7 and V is TRBV5-6; D is unclear. This CDR3 contains 13 residues. V dropped 4 bases and J dropped 3 bases, with 11 bases sitting between them. Germline loops: CDR1 SGHDT, CDR2 YYEEEE. The CDR3 spells CASSGVSNYEQYF. The CDR3 DNA follows: TGTGCCAGCAGCGGGGTGTCCAACTACGAGCAGTACTTC.